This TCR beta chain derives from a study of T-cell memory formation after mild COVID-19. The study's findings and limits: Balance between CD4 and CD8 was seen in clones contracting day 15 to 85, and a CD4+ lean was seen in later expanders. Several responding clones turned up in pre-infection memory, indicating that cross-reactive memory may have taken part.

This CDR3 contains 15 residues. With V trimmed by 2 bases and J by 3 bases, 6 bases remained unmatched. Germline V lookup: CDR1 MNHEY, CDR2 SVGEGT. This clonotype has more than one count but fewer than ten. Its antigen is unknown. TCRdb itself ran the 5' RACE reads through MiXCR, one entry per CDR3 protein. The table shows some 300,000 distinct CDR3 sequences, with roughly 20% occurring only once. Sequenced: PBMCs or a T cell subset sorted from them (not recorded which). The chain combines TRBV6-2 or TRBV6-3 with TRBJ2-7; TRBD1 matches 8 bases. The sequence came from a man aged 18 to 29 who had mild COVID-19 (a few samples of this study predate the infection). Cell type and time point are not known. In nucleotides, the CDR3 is TGTGCCAGCAGTTACGCGGGGACAGGTCGCTACGAGCAGTACGTC. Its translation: CASSYAGTGRYEQYV.